This record covers a single T cell receptor beta chain. Indicated time point: newly diagnosed GD, antithyroid drugs for less than 3 months. The TCR library was prepared using RNA isolated from PBMCs. iRepertoire HTBI primers and Arm-PCR of CDR3 regions built TCR beta libraries. TCRdb re-called the multiplex PCR reads through MiXCR, storing one row per CDR3 protein. The top ten clones hold less than 15% of a sample with 500,000 or so distinct CDR3 sequences, under 20% of them seen once. The sample belongs to a study of regulatory T cells in long-lasting Graves disease. This CDR3 region has 16 residues. Trimming took off 5 bases at V and 3 bases at J, with 19 bases between the two ends. Germline-derived CDR1 and CDR2 are SGDLS and YYNGEE. The same specimen was also included in a second study, on T cells in Graves' hyperthyroidism and ophthalmopathy.

The receptor was derived from a man in his forties with Graves disease. V usage is TRBV9 and J usage is TRBJ2-3; D is possibly TRBD1 or TRBD2 (5 bases each). Sequenced here: peripheral blood mononuclear cells (PBMCs), sampled at new diagnosis, from a patient treated with antithyroid drugs. CDR3 protein: CASSQTGNPGTDTQYF. CDR3 in DNA: TGTGCCAGCAGTCAGACCGGGAATCCAGGGACAGATACGCAGTATTTT.